The entry below gives a single T cell receptor beta chain sequence along with its context. Its antigen remains unidentified. Germline V gene data show CDR1 as SGDLS and CDR2 as YYNGEE. The CDR3 is 15 residues long. V dropped 0 bases and J dropped 5; count of bases not matched to a gene: 5. This specimen belongs to a study of beta chain features in type 1 diabetes. The isolated RNA, all of it, was reverse transcribed, so expressed TCRB transcripts were what got sequenced. Data came from immunoSEQ multiplex PCR; TCRdb stores just in-frame clones and leaves some out. The repertoire holds 50,000 to 55,000 clones, about 60% seen once, with roughly 0.3% in the top ten. CD4+ naive, central memory, regulatory and stem cell-like memory cells were sorted via CD45RO/CCR7/CD25/CD127/CD95/CD27. Overall study findings and caveats: It was possible that PCR favored shorter templates, equally so in patients and controls. High-TCR-expressing cells could be over-represented by cDNA sequencing. Shorter TCRB CDR3s, moderately but significantly so, marked every one of the four CD4+ subsets in Type 1 diabetes patients.

The J gene is TRBJ2-1, the V gene TRBV9, with TRBD2 identical over 7 bases. This receptor was identified in a woman aged 25-40 years with type 1 diabetes. Specimen: stem cell memory CD4+ T cells from blood. The CDR3 region is CASSVAGLRDNEQFF. CDR3 DNA sequence: TGTGCCAGCAGCGTAGCGGGACTAAGGGACAATGAGCAGTTCTTC.